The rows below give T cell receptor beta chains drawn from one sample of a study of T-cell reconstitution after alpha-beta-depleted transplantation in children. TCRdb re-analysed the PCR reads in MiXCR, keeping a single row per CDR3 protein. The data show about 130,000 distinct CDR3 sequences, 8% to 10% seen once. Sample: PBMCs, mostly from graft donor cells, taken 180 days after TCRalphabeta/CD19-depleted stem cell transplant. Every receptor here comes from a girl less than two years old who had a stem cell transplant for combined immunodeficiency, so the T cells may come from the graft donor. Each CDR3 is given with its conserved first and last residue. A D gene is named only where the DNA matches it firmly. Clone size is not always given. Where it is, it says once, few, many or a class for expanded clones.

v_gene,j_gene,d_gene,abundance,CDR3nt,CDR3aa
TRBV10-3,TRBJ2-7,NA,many,TGTGCCATCAGTGGGGGGTACGAGCAGTACTTC,CAISGGYEQYF
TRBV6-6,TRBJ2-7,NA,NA,TGTGCCTGTAAGGGAGAGGCCTACGAGCAGTACTTC,CACKGEAYEQYF
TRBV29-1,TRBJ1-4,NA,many,TGCAGCGTTGAAGATCGGTCACGGGAGGGAGGTGGGAAAAAACTGTTTTTT,CSVEDRSREGGGKKLFF
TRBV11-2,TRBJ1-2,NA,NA,TGTGCCAGCAGCTTATACTCAAGGGCTAACTATGGCTACACCTTC,CASSLYSRANYGYTF
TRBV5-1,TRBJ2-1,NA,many,TGCGCCAGCAGCTTTTCAGAGGGGCGAGATGAGCAGTTCTTC,CASSFSEGRDEQFF
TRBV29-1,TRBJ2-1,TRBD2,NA,TGCAGCGCAGGGCCCGGACTAGCGCAGGATGAGCAGTTCTTC,CSAGPGLAQDEQFF
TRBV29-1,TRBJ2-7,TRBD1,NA,TGCAGCGTTGCTGCCGGGACAGGGAAGTACGAGCAGTACTTC,CSVAAGTGKYEQYF
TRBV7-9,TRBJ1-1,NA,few,TGTGCCAGCAGCTTGATAGCGTTAACGACTGAAGCTTTCTTT,CASSLIALTTEAFF
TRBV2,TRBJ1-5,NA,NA,TGTGCCAGCAGCCCTCCCGGTTCCAATCAGCCCCAGCATTTT,CASSPPGSNQPQHF
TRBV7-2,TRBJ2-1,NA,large,TGTGCCAGCAGCTTAGGAGTTTGGAATGAGCAGTTCTTC,CASSLGVWNEQFF
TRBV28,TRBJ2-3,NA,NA,TGTGCCAGCAGTTTACAGGGGACCCGGGCAGATACGCAGTATTTT,CASSLQGTRADTQYF
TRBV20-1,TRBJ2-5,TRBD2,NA,TGCAGTGCTGGGAGACTAGCGGGAGTACAAGAGACCCAGTACTTC,CSAGRLAGVQETQYF
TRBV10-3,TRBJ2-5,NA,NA,TGTGCCATCAGCTTATCCGGGTATCGGGGGGAGACCCAGTACTTC,CAISLSGYRGETQYF
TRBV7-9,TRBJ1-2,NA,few,TGTGCCAGCAGCTTAGTACGGCAGATACCTGGCGGCTACACCTTC,CASSLVRQIPGGYTF
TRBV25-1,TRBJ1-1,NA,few,TGTGCCAGCAGTCCCTCCACCGGACTGAACACTGAAGCTTTCTTT,CASSPSTGLNTEAFF
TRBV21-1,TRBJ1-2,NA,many,TGTGCCAGCACCGACGGGACTAACTATGGCTACACCTTC,CASTDGTNYGYTF
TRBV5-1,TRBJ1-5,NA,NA,TGCGCCAGCAGCTTGAATGGGTATCAGCCCCAGCATTTT,CASSLNGYQPQHF
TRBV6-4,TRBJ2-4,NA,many,TGTGCCAGCAGTGAGGGACGCGGTGGCATTCAGTACTTC,CASSEGRGGIQYF
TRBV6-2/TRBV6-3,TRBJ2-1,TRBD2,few,TGTGCCAGCAGTTACGGTAGCGGGAAGAGCTCCTACAATGAGCAGTTCTTC,CASSYGSGKSSYNEQFF
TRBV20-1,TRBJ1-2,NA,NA,TGCAGTGCCACACTGAACAAGGATGGCTACACCTTC,CSATLNKDGYTF
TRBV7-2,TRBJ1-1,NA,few,TGTGCCAGCAGCTCGGGACTAAAGAACACTGAAGCTTTCTTT,CASSSGLKNTEAFF
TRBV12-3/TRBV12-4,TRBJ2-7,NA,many,TGTGCCAGCAGTCTCGGGACCGCCGGTGAGCAGTACTTC,CASSLGTAGEQYF
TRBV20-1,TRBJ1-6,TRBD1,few,TGCAGTGTCCGCGTAGGGACAGGGTATAAAGATTCACCCCTCCACTTT,CSVRVGTGYKDSPLHF
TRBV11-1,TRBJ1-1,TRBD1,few,TGTGCCAGCAGCTTATACCGGACAGGGGGCGAAAAGGGGAACACTGAAGCTTTCTTT,CASSLYRTGGEKGNTEAFF
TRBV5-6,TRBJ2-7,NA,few,TGTGCCAGCAGCCCCCAGTCTTTGGGGGAGCAGTACTTC,CASSPQSLGEQYF
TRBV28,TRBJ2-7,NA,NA,TGTGCCAGCAGTTTCCGACAGGCCGACCTGGAGCAGTACTTC,CASSFRQADLEQYF
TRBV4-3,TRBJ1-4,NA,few,TGCGCCAGCAGCCCCCAGGGCTATAATGAAAAACTGTTTTTT,CASSPQGYNEKLFF
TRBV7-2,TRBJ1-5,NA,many,TGTGCCAGCAGCTTAGTGGGGGCATGGGGCAATCAGCCCCAGCATTTT,CASSLVGAWGNQPQHF
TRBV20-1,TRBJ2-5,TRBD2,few,TGCAGTGCTAGAGACACGACTAGCGGGATAGAGACCCAGTACTTC,CSARDTTSGIETQYF
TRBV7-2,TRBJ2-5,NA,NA,TGTGCCAGCAGCCCAGAGGCAGCTCAAGAGACCCAGTACTTC,CASSPEAAQETQYF
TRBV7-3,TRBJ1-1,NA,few,TGTGCCAGCAGCTCAGAGGGGCGATCTGAAGCTTTCTTT,CASSSEGRSEAFF
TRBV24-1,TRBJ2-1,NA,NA,TGTGCCACCAGTGATTTGGACGAGCAGTTCTTC,CATSDLDEQFF
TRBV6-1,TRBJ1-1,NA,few,TGTGCCAGCAGTGATCGACGGCTCCAAGTAGTTTTCTTT,CASSDRRLQVVFF
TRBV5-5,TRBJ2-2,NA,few,TGTGCCAGCAGCTTGGGGCCCCTCGACCGGGAGCTGTTTTTT,CASSLGPLDRELFF
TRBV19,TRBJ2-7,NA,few,TGTGCCAGTAGTATTATGAAGAACTACGAGCAGTACTTC,CASSIMKNYEQYF
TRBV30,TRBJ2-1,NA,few,TGTGCCTGGAGTGGCCGAAGTGAGCAGTTCTTC,CAWSGRSEQFF
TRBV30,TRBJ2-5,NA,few,TGTGCCTGGAGTGTAAGGCCCCTGAGGGAGACCCAGTACTTC,CAWSVRPLRETQYF